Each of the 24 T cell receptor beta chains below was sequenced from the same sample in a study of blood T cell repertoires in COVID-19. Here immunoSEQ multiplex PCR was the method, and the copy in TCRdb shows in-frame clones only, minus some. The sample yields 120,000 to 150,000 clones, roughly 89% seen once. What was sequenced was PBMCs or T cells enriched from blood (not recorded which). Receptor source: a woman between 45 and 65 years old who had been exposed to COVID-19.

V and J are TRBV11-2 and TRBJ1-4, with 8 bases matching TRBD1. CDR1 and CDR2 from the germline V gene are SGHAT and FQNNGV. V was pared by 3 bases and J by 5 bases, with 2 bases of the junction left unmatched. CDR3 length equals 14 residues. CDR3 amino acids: CASSFRGRNEKLFF. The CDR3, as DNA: TGTGCCAGCAGCTTCAGGGGGCGGAATGAAAAACTGTTTTTT. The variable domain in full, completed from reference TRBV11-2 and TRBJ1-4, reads EAGVAQSPRYKIIEKRQSVAFWCNPISGHATLYWYQQILGQGPKLLIQFQNNGVVDDSQLPKDRFSAERLKGVDSTLKIQPAKLEDSAVYLCASSFRGRNEKLFFGSGTQLSVL.

The CDR3 reads CASSESPRGGELFF. The CDR3 DNA follows: TGTGCCAGCAGTGAAAGCCCCAGGGGCGGGGAGCTGTTTTTT. This sequence joins TRBV6-1 and TRBJ2-2; D is perhaps TRBD1 (6 bases). Germline CDR1 and CDR2: MNHNS and SASEGT. Trimming cost V 2 bases and J 7 bases, with 11 bases left between them. The CDR3 covers 14 residues.

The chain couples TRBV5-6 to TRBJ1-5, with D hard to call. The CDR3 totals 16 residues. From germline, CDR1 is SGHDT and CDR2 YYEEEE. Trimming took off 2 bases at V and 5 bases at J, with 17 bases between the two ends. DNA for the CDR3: TGTGCCAGCAGCTTTCTTGGGTTAATGGGCGATCAGCCCCAGCATTTT. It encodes CASSFLGLMGDQPQHF. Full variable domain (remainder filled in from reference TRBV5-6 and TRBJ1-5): DAGVTQSPTHLIKTRGQQVTLRCSPKSGHDTVSWYQQALGQGPQFIFQYYEEEERQRGNFPDRFSGHQFPNYSSELNVNALLLGDSALYLCASSFLGLMGDQPQHFGDGTRLSIL.

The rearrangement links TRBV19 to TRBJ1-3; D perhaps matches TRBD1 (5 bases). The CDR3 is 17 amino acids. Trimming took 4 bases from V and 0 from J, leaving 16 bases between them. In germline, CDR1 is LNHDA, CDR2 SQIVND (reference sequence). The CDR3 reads CASSTGGHLSSGNTIYF. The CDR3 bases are TGTGCCAGTAGTACGGGAGGACACTTGAGCTCTGGAAACACCATATATTTT.

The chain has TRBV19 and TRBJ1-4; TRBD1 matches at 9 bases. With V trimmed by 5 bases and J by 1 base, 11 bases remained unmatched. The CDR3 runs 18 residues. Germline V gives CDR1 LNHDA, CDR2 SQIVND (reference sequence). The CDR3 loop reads CASSHLGTGTLTNEKLFF. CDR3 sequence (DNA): TGTGCCAGTAGTCACCTTGGGACAGGGACGTTAACTAATGAAAAACTGTTTTTT.

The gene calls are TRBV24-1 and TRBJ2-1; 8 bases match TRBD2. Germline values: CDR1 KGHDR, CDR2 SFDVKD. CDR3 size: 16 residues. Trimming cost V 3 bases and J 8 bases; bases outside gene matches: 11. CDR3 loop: CATSDPSSGSIDEQFF. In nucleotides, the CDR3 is TGTGCCACCAGTGATCCCTCGAGCGGGAGTATAGATGAGCAGTTCTTC.

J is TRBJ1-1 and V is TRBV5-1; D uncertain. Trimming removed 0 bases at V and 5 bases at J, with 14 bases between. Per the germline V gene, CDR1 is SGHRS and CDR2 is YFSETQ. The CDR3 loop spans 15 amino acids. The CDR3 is CASSLDGVIGTEAFF. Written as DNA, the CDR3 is TGCGCCAGCAGCTTGGACGGAGTCATTGGGACTGAAGCTTTCTTT.

CDR3 region: CASSLALAGMYEQFF. In nucleotides, the CDR3 is TGTGCCAGCAGCTTGGCACTAGCGGGGATGTATGAGCAGTTCTTC. The rearrangement joins TRBV7-2 to TRBJ2-1, with 10 nucleotides matching TRBD2. J gave up 8 bases and V 3 bases, and 7 bases lay outside the gene matches. CDR1 and CDR2 (germline): SGHTA, FQGNSA. The CDR3 totals 15 residues.

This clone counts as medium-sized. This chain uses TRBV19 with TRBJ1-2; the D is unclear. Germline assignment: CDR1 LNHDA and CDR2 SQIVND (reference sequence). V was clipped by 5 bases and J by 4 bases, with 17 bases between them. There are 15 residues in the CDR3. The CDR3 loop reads CASSEEGRPLYGYTF. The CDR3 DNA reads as TGTGCCAGTAGTGAGGAGGGCCGCCCACTCTATGGCTACACCTTC.

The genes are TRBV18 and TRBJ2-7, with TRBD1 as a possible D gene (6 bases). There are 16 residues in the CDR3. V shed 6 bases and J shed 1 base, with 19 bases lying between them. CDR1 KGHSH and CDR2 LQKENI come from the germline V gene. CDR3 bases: TGTGCCAGCTCTCGGATCCCGCGACAGGCTTCCTACGAGCAGTACTTC. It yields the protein CASSRIPRQASYEQYF.

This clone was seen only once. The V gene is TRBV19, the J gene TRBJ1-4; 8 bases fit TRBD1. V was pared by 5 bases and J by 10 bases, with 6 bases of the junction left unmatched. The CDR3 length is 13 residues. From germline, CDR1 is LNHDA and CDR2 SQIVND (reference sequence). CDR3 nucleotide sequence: TGTGCCAGTAGTCGGACAGGGATCGGAAAACTGTTTTTT. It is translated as CASSRTGIGKLFF.

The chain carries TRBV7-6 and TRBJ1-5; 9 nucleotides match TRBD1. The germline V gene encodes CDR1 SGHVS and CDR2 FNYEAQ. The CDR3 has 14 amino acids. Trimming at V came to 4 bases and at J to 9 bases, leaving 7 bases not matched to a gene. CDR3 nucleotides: TGTGCCAGCAGCTCGGGACAGGGACAAGGGCCCCAGCATTTT. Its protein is CASSSGQGQGPQHF.

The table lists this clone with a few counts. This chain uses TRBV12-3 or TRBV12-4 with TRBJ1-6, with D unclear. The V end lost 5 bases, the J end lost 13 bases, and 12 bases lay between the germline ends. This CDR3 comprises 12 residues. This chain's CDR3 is CASSTSTGPLHF. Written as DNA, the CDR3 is TGTGCCAGCAGTACATCGACGGGGCCCCTCCACTTT.

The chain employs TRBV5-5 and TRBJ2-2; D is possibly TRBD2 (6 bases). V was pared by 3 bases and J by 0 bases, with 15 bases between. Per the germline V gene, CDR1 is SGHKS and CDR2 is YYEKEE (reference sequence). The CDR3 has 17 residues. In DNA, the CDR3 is TGTGCCAGCAGCTCCCCCTCCGGGGGTTCGAACACCGGGGAGCTGTTTTTT. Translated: CASSSPSGGSNTGELFF.

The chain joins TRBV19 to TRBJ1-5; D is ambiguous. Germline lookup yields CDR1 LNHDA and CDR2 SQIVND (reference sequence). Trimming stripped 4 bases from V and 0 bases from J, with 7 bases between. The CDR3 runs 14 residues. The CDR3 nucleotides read TGTGCCAGTAGTAACGGTGGTAGCAATCAGCCCCAGCATTTT. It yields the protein CASSNGGSNQPQHF.

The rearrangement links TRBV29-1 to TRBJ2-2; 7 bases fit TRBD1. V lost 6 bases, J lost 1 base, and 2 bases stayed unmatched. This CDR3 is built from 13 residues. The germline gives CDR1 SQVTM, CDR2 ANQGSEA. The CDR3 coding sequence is TGCAGCGTGGGACAGCTGAACACCGGGGAGCTGTTTTTT. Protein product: CSVGQLNTGELFF.

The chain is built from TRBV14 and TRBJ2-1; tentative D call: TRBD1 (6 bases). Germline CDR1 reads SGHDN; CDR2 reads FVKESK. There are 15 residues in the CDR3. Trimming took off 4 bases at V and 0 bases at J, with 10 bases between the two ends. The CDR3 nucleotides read TGTGCCAGCAGCCCCGACAGGAGCTCCTACAATGAGCAGTTCTTC. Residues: CASSPDRSSYNEQFF.

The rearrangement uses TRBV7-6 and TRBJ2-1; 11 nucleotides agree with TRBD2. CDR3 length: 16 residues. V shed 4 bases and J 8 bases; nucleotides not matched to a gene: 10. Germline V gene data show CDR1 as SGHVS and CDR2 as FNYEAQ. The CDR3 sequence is CASSSGTSGTTYEQFF. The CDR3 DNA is TGTGCCAGCAGCTCTGGGACTAGCGGCACAACTTATGAGCAGTTCTTC.

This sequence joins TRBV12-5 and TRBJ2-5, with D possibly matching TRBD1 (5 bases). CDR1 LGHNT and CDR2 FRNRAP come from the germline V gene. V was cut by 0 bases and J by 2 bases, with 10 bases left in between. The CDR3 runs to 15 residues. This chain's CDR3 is CASGLVKTAQETQYF. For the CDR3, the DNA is TGTGCTAGTGGTTTGGTCAAGACAGCACAAGAGACCCAGTACTTC.

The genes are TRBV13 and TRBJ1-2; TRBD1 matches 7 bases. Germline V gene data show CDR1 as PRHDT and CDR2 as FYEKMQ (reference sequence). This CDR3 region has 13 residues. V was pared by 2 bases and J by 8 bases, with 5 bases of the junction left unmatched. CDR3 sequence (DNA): TGTGCCAGCAGCTTAAAGGGGGCGAGCGGCTACACCTTC. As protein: CASSLKGASGYTF. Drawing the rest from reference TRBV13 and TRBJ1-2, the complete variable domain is AAGVIQSPRHLIKEKRETATLKCYPIPRHDTVYWYQQGPGQDPQFLISFYEKMQSDKGSIPDRFSAQQFSDYHSELNMSSLELGDSALYFCASSLKGASGYTFGSGTRLTVV.

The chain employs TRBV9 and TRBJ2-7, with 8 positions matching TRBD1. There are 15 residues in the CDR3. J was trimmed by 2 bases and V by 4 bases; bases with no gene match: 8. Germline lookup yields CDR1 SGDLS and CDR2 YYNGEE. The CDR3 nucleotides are TGTGCCAGCAGCCCCCAGGGGGCCCTAACCTACGAGCAGTACTTC. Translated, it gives CASSPQGALTYEQYF.

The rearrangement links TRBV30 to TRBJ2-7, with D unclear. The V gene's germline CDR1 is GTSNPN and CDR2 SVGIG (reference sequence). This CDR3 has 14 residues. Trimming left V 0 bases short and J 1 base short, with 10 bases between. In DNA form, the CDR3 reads TGTGCCTGGAGTGTACTGAGGTCATCCTACGAGCAGTACTTC. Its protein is CAWSVLRSSYEQYF.

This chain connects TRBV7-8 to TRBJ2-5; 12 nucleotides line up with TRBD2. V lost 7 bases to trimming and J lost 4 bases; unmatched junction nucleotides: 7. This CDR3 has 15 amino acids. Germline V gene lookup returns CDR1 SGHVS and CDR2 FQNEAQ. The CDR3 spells CASNKLAGGSETQYF. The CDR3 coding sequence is TGTGCCAGCAACAAACTAGCGGGAGGTTCAGAGACCCAGTACTTC.

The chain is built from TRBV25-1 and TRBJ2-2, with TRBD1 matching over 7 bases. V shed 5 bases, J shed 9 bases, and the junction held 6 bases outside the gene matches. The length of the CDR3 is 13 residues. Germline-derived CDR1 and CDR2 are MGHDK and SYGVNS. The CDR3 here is CASSPTQGRELFF. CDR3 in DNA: TGTGCCAGCAGTCCCACACAGGGGAGGGAGCTGTTTTTT.